This is a list of T cell receptor beta chains from one sample in a study of blood T cells in healthy people across ages. TCRdb reprocessed the 5' RACE reads with MiXCR, giving one entry per CDR3 protein. This table holds approximately 800,000 distinct CDR3 sequences, 40% to 65% found once. The specimen sequenced was blood. The source is an older man in good health. CDR3s include the opening cysteine and the closing phenylalanine or tryptophan. A D gene is named only where the DNA matches it firmly. Clone size is given for some rows only: seen once, a few or many times, or a class if the clone is expanded.

TGCGCCAGCAGCTTCGACAGTTCCTCTGGGGCCAACGTCCTGACTTTC | CASSFDSSSGANVLTF | TRBV5-1 | - | TRBJ2-6 | -
TGTGCCAGCAGCCTCCGAGAAAGCACCGGGGAGCTGTTTTTT | CASSLRESTGELFF | TRBV7-2 | - | TRBJ2-2 | -
TGTGCCAGCAGTGATCTGGGCGGAACGTACCAAGAGACCCAGTACTTC | CASSDLGGTYQETQYF | TRBV25-1 | - | TRBJ2-5 | few
TGCGCCAGCAGCTTGGGACAGGGGGCGCCCGAGCAGTACTTC | CASSLGQGAPEQYF | TRBV5-1 | TRBD1 | TRBJ2-7 | few
TGTGCCAGCAGTGAAGGGTTGGCGACCCAGTACTTC | CASSEGLATQYF | TRBV2 | - | TRBJ2-5 | -
TGTGCCAGCAGTCCTTTCTTTGTCCATGAGCAGTTCTTC | CASSPFFVHEQFF | TRBV6-2/TRBV6-3 | - | TRBJ2-1 | few
TGTGCCAGCAGCCAAGAGGACCCAATGGGGGAGCTGTTTTTT | CASSQEDPMGELFF | TRBV4-2 | - | TRBJ2-2 | few
TGTGCCATCAGTGAACCAGGGGGCGTAAAAACTGAAGCTTTCTTT | CAISEPGGVKTEAFF | TRBV6-1 | TRBD1 | TRBJ1-1 | -
TGTGCCAGCAGTCGAGACAGGACCGGAGGTCAGCCCCAGCATTTT | CASSRDRTGGQPQHF | TRBV6-5 | - | TRBJ1-5 | -
TGTGCCACCTCAGGTGAGGCCACTGAAGCTTTCTTT | CATSGEATEAFF | TRBV7-9 | - | TRBJ1-1 | -
TGCAGTGCTGGAGGGGACAGATACGAAAAACTGTTTTTT | CSAGGDRYEKLFF | TRBV20-1 | TRBD1 | TRBJ1-4 | -
TGTGCCAGCAGCGATGGAAAGGACTCACCCCTCCACTTT | CASSDGKDSPLHF | TRBV13 | - | TRBJ1-6 | -
TGTGCCAGCACCTCTGCGGGAGCTCGGGAAGAGACCCAGTACTTC | CASTSAGAREETQYF | TRBV6-2/TRBV6-3 | TRBD2 | TRBJ2-5 | -
TGCAGTGCAAGCGGGGTGAGGAGCCAAGAGACCCAGTACTTC | CSASGVRSQETQYF | TRBV20-1 | TRBD2 | TRBJ2-5 | -
TGTGCCAGCAGCCAAGTAAGGCTAGCGGGAGGGGAGACCCAGTACTTC | CASSQVRLAGGETQYF | TRBV14 | TRBD2 | TRBJ2-5 | -
TGTGCCAGCAGTGATCAGGGGTATGGCTACACCTTC | CASSDQGYGYTF | TRBV7-2 | - | TRBJ1-2 | -
TGTGCCAGCAGCCAAAGCCCGGAGGAGGGAACCGGTGAGCAGTTCTTC | CASSQSPEEGTGEQFF | TRBV3-1 | - | TRBJ2-1 | -
TGTGCCACCAGTGATATCCTTCAGACTAGCGGGATGCCGGGTGAGCAGTACTTC | CATSDILQTSGMPGEQYF | TRBV24-1 | TRBD2 | TRBJ2-5 | -
TGTGCCAGCAGTTTAGATCTGGAGATGAACACTGAAGCTTTCTTT | CASSLDLEMNTEAFF | TRBV7-9 | - | TRBJ1-1 | few
TGTGCCATCAGCGACCTCACCGGTAACTATGGCTACACCTTC | CAISDLTGNYGYTF | TRBV10-3 | - | TRBJ1-2 | -
TGTGCCAGCACCCGACAGGGGGTCCCAAGTTCACCCCTCCACTTT | CASTRQGVPSSPLHF | TRBV7-2 | TRBD1 | TRBJ1-6 | few
TGTGCCAGCAGTCCAACTAGGACGGAAAAACTGTTTTTT | CASSPTRTEKLFF | TRBV2 | - | TRBJ1-4 | -
TGTGCCAGCAGGCTCTCCGGCCAGGGAGGTCAAGAGACCCAGTACTTC | CASRLSGQGGQETQYF | TRBV6-6 | - | TRBJ2-5 | -
TGCAGCTCAGGAATTGGGACCACAGATACGCAGTATTTT | CSSGIGTTDTQYF | TRBV29-1 | - | TRBJ2-3 | -
TGTGCCAGCAGCTTTCACCGGAGCTCCTACAATGAGCAGTACTTC | CASSFHRSSYNEQYF | TRBV7-2 | - | TRBJ2-7 | -
TGCAGTGCTGGGGTGGAGGGGTCCTACAATGAGCAGTTCTTC | CSAGVEGSYNEQFF | TRBV20-1 | - | TRBJ2-1 | -
TGTGCCAGCAGCTCGGAGCAGGGCCAAACCAGAGATGGCTACACCTTC | CASSSEQGQTRDGYTF | TRBV6-6 | - | TRBJ1-2 | -
TGCAGCGTTGCCGGGACAGGGTCCTACAATGAGCAGTTCTTC | CSVAGTGSYNEQFF | TRBV29-1 | TRBD1 | TRBJ2-1 | -
TGTGCCAGCAGTGACCTCGGACTAGCGGAGCACAGATACGCGTATTTT | CASSDLGLAEHRYAYF | TRBV2 | TRBD2 | TRBJ2-3 | -
TGCAGCGTTGCGACAGGGTTGGGCATTCAGTACTTC | CSVATGLGIQYF | TRBV29-1 | TRBD1 | TRBJ2-4 | -
TGTGCCAGCTCATCCAGGGGGTACCCAGATACGCAGTATTTT | CASSSRGYPDTQYF | TRBV18 | TRBD1 | TRBJ2-3 | few
TGTGCCAGCAGTTCCGGGGGACGGATTTATGGCTACACCTTC | CASSSGGRIYGYTF | TRBV6-5 | - | TRBJ1-2 | -
TGTGCCAGCAAAAGTCAGGGGACACGGAACACTGAAGCTTTCTTT | CASKSQGTRNTEAFF | TRBV28 | - | TRBJ1-1 | -
TGTGCCAGCAGTACCTTCGGGGGTGGAAACTATGGCTACACCTTC | CASSTFGGGNYGYTF | TRBV6-2/TRBV6-3 | - | TRBJ1-2 | -
TGTGCCAGCAGGGAGGGAGCCTATGGCTACACCTTC | CASREGAYGYTF | TRBV2 | - | TRBJ1-2 | -
TGTGCCAGCAGTTCACAGGGTATGGAACACAGATACGCGTATTTT | CASSSQGMEHRYAYF | TRBV28 | - | TRBJ2-3 | many
TGTGCCAGCAAGGGGGACAGGGGAAACAATCAGCCCCAGCATTTT | CASKGDRGNNQPQHF | TRBV6-5 | TRBD1 | TRBJ1-5 | once
TGTGCCAGCAGCTTAGCGCGTTTCAGGGGTGGTGAAAAACTGTTTTTT | CASSLARFRGGEKLFF | TRBV7-2 | - | TRBJ1-4 | -
TGCAGTGCTCAGCAGGGGACTAGCGGGACACCGAAGACCCAGTACTTC | CSAQQGTSGTPKTQYF | TRBV20-1 | TRBD2 | TRBJ2-5 | -
TGTGCCAGCAGCCCACGGACAGGGAGTCCCGGGGAGCTGTTTTTT | CASSPRTGSPGELFF | TRBV7-2 | TRBD1 | TRBJ2-2 | -
TGTGCCAGCAGGGGGACGGCTGGGGCCAACGTCCTGACTTTC | CASRGTAGANVLTF | TRBV2 | - | TRBJ2-6 | -
TGCGCCAGCAGCCAAGACCCGGGACTTACCTCCTACGAGCAGTACTTC | CASSQDPGLTSYEQYF | TRBV4-1 | - | TRBJ2-7 | -
TGCGCGACAACCCGGGACAGGGGATCGAATGAGCAGTTCTTC | CATTRDRGSNEQFF | TRBV12-3/TRBV12-4 | TRBD1 | TRBJ2-1 | -
TGCAGTGCTAGTGTCCAATGGAACTATGGCTACACCTTC | CSASVQWNYGYTF | TRBV20-1 | - | TRBJ1-2 | -
TGTGCCAGCAGCGCGGACCCGACAGGGAACACTGAAGCTTTCTTT | CASSADPTGNTEAFF | TRBV9 | - | TRBJ1-1 | -
TGTGCCAGCAGCTTAGCGCGCAAAACTAGCGGGAGCCCAGATACGCAGTATTTT | CASSLARKTSGSPDTQYF | TRBV7-6 | TRBD2 | TRBJ2-3 | -
TGTGCCAGTAGGACAGGAATCTACGAGCAGTACTTC | CASRTGIYEQYF | TRBV28 | TRBD1 | TRBJ2-7 | -
TGTGCCAGCTCTCCCGGGACCCAATACGAGCAGTACTTC | CASSPGTQYEQYF | TRBV18 | - | TRBJ2-7 | -
TGTGCCAGCAGTTTGGAAGGGCGGGACATTCAGTACTTC | CASSLEGRDIQYF | TRBV27 | - | TRBJ2-4 | -
TGTGCCACCAGCAGTCCTGGACTAGGGATGCAAGAGACCCAGTACTTC | CATSSPGLGMQETQYF | TRBV15 | TRBD2 | TRBJ2-5 | -
TGTGCCAGCACCCCCACGGGTAGCGGGGTCGATGAGCAGTTCTTC | CASTPTGSGVDEQFF | TRBV12-3/TRBV12-4 | TRBD2 | TRBJ2-1 | few
TGCGCCAGCAGCCGACTAGGGGGCTCCTACGAGCAGTACTTC | CASSRLGGSYEQYF | TRBV5-1 | - | TRBJ2-7 | few
TGCAGCGTTGCGACACTTCGAGGTAGCACAGATACGCAGTATTTT | CSVATLRGSTDTQYF | TRBV29-1 | - | TRBJ2-3 | few
TGTGCCAGCAGCCGATCACCGGGACAAGCCTACGAGCAGTACTTC | CASSRSPGQAYEQYF | TRBV28 | - | TRBJ2-7 | few
TGCAGTGCTAGGAGGGAGAGCACAGATACGCAGTATTTT | CSARRESTDTQYF | TRBV20-1 | - | TRBJ2-3 | -
TGCGCCAGCAGCCAAGGGACAGAAATTCGGTTCTATGGCTACACCTTC | CASSQGTEIRFYGYTF | TRBV4-1 | - | TRBJ1-2 | -
TGTGCCACCAGCAGAGATCTGGGGGATTCAGCTAATGAAAAACTGTTTTTT | CATSRDLGDSANEKLFF | TRBV15 | - | TRBJ1-4 | -
TGCAGTGCCCTCGGGACTAGCGGGACTTTCCTACAATGGGAGCAGTTCTTC | CSALGTSGTFLQWEQFF | TRBV20-1 | TRBD2 | TRBJ2-1 | few
TGTGCCATCAGCCGGGAGAGAGTAGCTTTCTTT | CAISRERVAFF | TRBV10-3 | - | TRBJ1-1 | few